This is a list of T cell receptor beta chains from one sample in a study of T cell repertoires in cytomegalovirus infection. TCRdb recomputed calls from the reads with MiXCR, one row per CDR3 protein. Of about 900,000 distinct CDR3 sequences listed, less than 35% were seen once; the top ten hold about 14%. Which antigens these TCRs recognize remains unknown. The sample in question was cultured CD8+ T cells from PBMCs, obtained from culture after CMV antigen stimulation. The receptors were sampled from a human donor in good health (CMV status not recorded). Some clones in this sample may be carry-over from other donors' samples. Each CDR3 is given with its conserved first and last residue. The D gene is left open where the match is weak. A row's size may be missing; if present it is once, few, many or a size class.

cdr3_nt cdr3_aa j_call clone_size d_call v_call
TGTGCCAGCAGTTTATCGGTCAGTGGGGTGAACACTGAAGCTTTCTTT CASSLSVSGVNTEAFF TRBJ1-1 . . TRBV12-3/TRBV12-4
TGTGCCAGCAGCTTACGGGACAGGGAACCCACTCCGGAAGCTTTCTTT CASSLRDREPTPEAFF TRBJ1-1 many TRBD1 TRBV7-2
TGTGCCAGCAGTCCCACAGGGGTGGACGAGCAGTACTTC CASSPTGVDEQYF TRBJ2-7 many TRBD1 TRBV12-3/TRBV12-4
TGTGCCAGTAGTATCCTCGGCGATCAGCCCCAGCATTTT CASSILGDQPQHF TRBJ1-5 . . TRBV19
TGTGCCAGCAGCTTATTCGCAGCGGACACTGAAGCTTTCTTT CASSLFAADTEAFF TRBJ1-1 . . TRBV7-9
TGTGCCAGCCTTCAAGGGGGGGGGCCAGATACGCAGTATTTT CASLQGGGPDTQYF TRBJ2-3 few . TRBV12-3/TRBV12-4
TGTGCCAGCAGCTTTGGGGGGAGTGAGCAGTTCTTC CASSFGGSEQFF TRBJ2-1 . . TRBV5-6
TGTGCCAGCAGCTTCGGGGATTTCGACACTGAAGCTTTCTTT CASSFGDFDTEAFF TRBJ1-1 . . TRBV11-2
TGTGCCAGCAGTTACAGGGGGCCTGTCGGGGAGCTGTTTTTT CASSYRGPVGELFF TRBJ2-2 few TRBD1 TRBV7-2
TGTGCCAGCAGTTTGCAGATAGCCTATGGCTACACCTTC CASSLQIAYGYTF TRBJ1-2 . . TRBV12-3/TRBV12-4
TGCGCCAGCAGCCAAGGACAGGGGGCTTCACCCCTCCACTTT CASSQGQGASPLHF TRBJ1-6 . TRBD1 TRBV4-3
TGTGCCAGCAGCGACCAGGGCACCATATATTTT CASSDQGTIYF TRBJ1-3 few . TRBV7-8
TGCGCCAGCTCCCAAAAGGGAGCCTCGTCTGGTGAGCAGTTCTTC CASSQKGASSGEQFF TRBJ2-1 . . TRBV4-3
TGTGCCAGCAGCTTAGAAACCGAAGGAGATACGCAGTATTTT CASSLETEGDTQYF TRBJ2-3 . . TRBV11-2
TGTGCCATCAGTGAGTCGGACAGGGTACTTGTGAACACTGAAGCTTTCTTT CAISESDRVLVNTEAFF TRBJ1-1 . TRBD1 TRBV10-3